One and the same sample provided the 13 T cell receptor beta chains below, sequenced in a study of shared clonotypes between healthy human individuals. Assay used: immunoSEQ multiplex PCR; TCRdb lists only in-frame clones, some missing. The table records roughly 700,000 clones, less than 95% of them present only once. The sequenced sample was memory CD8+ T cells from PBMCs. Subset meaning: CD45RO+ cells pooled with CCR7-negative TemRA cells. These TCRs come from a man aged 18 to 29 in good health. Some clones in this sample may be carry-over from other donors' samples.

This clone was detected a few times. The CDR3 bases are TGTGCCAGCAGTTTCCTCAGGGGTTCTGAAGCTTTCTTT. Its protein is CASSFLRGSEAFF. The chain has TRBV28 and TRBJ1-1; D might be TRBD1 (6 bases). The V gene lost 3 bases and the J gene lost 6 bases, with 11 bases spanning the gap. Germline CDR1 and CDR2: MDHEN and SYDVKM. This CDR3 spans 13 amino acids.

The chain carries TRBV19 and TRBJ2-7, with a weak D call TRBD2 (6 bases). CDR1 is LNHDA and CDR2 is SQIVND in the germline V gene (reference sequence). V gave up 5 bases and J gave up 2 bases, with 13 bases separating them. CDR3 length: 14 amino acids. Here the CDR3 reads CASSVRDSTYEQYF. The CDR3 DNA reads TGTGCCAGTAGTGTCCGGGACTCAACCTACGAGCAGTACTTC.

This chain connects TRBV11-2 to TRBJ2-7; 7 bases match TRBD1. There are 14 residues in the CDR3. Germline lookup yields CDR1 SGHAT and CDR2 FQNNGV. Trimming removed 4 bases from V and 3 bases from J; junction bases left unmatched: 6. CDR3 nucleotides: TGTGCCAGCAGCTCAGGACAGGCGGACTACGAGCAGTACTTC. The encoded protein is CASSSGQADYEQYF. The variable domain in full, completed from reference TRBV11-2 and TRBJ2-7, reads EAGVAQSPRYKIIEKRQSVAFWCNPISGHATLYWYQQILGQGPKLLIQFQNNGVVDDSQLPKDRFSAERLKGVDSTLKIQPAKLEDSAVYLCASSSGQADYEQYFGPGTRLTVT.

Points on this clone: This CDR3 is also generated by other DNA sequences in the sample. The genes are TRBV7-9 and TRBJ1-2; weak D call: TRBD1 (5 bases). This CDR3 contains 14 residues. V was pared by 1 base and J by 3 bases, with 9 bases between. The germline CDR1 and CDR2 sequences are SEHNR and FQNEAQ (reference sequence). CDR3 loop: CASSLGGSDYGYTF. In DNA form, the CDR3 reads TGTGCCAGCAGCTTAGGGGGCTCTGACTATGGCTACACCTTC. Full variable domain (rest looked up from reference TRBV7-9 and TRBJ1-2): DTGVSQNPRHKITKRGQNVTFRCDPISEHNRLYWYRQTLGQGPEFLTYFQNEAQLEKSRLLSDRFSAERPKGSFSTLEIQRTEQGDSAMYLCASSLGGSDYGYTFGSGTRLTVV.

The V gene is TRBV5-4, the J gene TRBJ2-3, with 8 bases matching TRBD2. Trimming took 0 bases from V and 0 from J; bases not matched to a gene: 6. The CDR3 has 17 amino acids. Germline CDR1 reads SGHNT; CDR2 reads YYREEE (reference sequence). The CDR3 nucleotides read TGTGCCAGCAGCTTGGAATCTAGCGGGCGAAGCACAGATACGCAGTATTTT. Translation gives CASSLESSGRSTDTQYF.

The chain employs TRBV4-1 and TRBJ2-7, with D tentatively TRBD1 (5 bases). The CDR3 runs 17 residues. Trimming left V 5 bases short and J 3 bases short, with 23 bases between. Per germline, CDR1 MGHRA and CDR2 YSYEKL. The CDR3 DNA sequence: TGCGCCAGCAGCAGGGGAATTAGCCGGAGACGTGGCTACGAGCAGTACTTC. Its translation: CASSRGISRRRGYEQYF.

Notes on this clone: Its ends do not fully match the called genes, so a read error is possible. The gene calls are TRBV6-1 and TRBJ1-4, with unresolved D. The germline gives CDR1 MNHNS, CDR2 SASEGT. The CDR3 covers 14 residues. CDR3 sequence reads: CASREDTTNEKLFF. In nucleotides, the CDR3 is TGTGCCAGCAGGGAAGACACAACTAATGAAAAACTGTTTTTT.

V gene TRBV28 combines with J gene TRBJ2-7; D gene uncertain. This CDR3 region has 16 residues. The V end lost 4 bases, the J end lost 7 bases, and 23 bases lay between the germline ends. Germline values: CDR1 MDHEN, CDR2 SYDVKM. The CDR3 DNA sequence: TGTGCCAGCAGTTCTCCCTTCCGGGCCTTAGGAAGGGAGCAGTACTTC. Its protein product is CASSSPFRALGREQYF.

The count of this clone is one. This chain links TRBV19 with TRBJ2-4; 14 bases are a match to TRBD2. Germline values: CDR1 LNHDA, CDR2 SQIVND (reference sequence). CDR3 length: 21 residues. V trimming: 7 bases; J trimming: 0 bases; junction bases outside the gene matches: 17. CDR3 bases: TGTGCCAGTATTAGCTCGACTAGCGGGAGGGCCAAGTCTCTAGCCAAAAACATTCAGTACTTC. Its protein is CASISSTSGRAKSLAKNIQYF.

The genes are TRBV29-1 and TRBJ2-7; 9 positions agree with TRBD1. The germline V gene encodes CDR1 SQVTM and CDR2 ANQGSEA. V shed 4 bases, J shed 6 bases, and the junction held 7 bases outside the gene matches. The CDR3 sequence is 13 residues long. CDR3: CSVVRTGVREQYF. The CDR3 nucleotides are TGCAGCGTTGTCCGGACAGGGGTACGCGAGCAGTACTTC.

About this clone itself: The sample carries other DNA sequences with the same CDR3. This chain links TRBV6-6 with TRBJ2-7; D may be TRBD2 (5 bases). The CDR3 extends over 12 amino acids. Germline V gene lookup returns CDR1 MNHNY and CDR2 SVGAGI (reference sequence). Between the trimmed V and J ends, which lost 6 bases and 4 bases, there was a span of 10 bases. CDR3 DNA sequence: TGTGCCAGCAGCCCACCGGGATACGAGCAGTACTTC. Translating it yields CASSPPGYEQYF.

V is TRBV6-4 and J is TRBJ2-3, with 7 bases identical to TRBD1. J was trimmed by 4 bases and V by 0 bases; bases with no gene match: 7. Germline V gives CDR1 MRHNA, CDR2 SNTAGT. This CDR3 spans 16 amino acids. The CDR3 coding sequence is TGTGCCAGCAGTGACTCGACAGGGAGTGGGGCAGATACGCAGTATTTT. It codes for CASSDSTGSGADTQYF.

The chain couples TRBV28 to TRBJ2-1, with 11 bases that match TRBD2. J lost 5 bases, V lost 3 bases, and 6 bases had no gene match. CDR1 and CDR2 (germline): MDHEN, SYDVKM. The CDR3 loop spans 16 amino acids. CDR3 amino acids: CASSLEGLAADNEQFF. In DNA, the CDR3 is TGTGCCAGCAGTTTGGAGGGACTAGCGGCCGACAATGAGCAGTTCTTC.